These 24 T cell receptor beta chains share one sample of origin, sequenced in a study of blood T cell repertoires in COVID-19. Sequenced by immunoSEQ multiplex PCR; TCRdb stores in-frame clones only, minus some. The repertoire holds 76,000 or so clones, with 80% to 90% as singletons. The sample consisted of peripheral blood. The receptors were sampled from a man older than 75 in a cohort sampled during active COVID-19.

The chain's CDR3 is CASSRDFIDTQYF. In nucleotides, the CDR3 is TGTGCCAGCAGTCGGGACTTTATAGATACGCAGTATTTT. The V and J genes are TRBV6-2 or TRBV6-3 and TRBJ2-3, with D maybe TRBD2 (6 bases). CDR1 is MNHEY, CDR2 SVGEGT, per germline. Trimming took off 5 bases at V and 5 bases at J, with 11 bases between the two ends. The CDR3 loop spans 13 amino acids.

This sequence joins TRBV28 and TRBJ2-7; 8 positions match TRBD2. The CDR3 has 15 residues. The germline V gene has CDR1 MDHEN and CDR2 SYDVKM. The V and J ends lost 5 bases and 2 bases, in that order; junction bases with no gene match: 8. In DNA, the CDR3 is TGTGCCAGCAGTCCCTCGGGGGGGGCCGCCTACGAGCAGTACGTC. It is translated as CASSPSGGAAYEQYV.

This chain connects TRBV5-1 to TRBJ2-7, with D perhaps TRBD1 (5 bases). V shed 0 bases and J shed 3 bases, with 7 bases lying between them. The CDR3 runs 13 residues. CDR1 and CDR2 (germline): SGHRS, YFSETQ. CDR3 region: CASSLEGNYEQYF. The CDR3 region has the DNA TGCGCCAGCAGCTTGGAGGGGAACTACGAGCAGTACTTC.

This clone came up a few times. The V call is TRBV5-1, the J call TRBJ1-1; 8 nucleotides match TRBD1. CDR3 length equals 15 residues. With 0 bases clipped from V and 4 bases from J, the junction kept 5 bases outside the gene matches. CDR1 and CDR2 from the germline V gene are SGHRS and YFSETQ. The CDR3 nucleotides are TGCGCCAGCAGCTTGGAAACAACAGGGGGCACTGAAGCTTTCTTT. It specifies CASSLETTGGTEAFF.

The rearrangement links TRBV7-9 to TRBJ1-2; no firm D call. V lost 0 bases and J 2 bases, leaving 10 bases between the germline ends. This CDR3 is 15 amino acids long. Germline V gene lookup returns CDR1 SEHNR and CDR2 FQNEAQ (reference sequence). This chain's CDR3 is CASSLAQKFNYGYTF. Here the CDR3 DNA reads TGTGCCAGCAGCTTAGCGCAGAAGTTCAACTATGGCTACACCTTC.

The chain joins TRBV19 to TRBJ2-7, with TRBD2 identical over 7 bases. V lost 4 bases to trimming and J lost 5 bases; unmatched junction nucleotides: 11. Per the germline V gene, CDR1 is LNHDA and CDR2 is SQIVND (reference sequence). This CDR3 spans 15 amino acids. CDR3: CASSTPLRGGDEQYF. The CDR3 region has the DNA TGTGCCAGTAGTACCCCCCTCCGGGGAGGGGACGAGCAGTACTTC.

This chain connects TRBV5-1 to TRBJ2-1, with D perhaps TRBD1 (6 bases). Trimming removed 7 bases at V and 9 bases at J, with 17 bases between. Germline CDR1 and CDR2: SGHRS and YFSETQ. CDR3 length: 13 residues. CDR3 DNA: TGCGCCAGCGGGGATAGGGGGAGCGGTGAGCAGTTCTTC. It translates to CASGDRGSGEQFF.

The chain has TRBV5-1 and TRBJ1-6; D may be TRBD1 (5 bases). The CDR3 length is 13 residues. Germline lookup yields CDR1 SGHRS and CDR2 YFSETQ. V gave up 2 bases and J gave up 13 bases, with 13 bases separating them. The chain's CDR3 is CASSLKVGLPLHF. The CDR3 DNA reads TGCGCCAGCAGCTTAAAGGTGGGGCTCCCCCTCCACTTT.

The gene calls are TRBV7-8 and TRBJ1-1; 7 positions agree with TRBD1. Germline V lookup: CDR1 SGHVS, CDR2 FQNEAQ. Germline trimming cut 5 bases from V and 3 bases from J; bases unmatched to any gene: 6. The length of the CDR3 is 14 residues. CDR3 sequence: CASSHGQVHTEAFF. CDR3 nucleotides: TGTGCCAGCAGCCATGGACAGGTACACACTGAAGCTTTCTTT.

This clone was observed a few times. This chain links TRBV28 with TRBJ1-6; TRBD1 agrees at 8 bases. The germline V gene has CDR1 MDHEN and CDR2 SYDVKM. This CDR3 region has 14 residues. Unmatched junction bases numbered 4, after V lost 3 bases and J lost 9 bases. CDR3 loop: CASSLAGGFSPLHF. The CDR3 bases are TGTGCCAGCAGTTTGGCAGGGGGCTTTTCACCCCTCCACTTT. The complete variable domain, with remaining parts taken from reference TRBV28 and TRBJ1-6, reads DVKVTQSSRYLVKRTGEKVFLECVQDMDHENMFWYRQDPGLGLRLIYFSYDVKMKEKGDIPEGYSVSREKKERFSLILESASTNQTSMYLCASSLAGGFSPLHFGNGTRLTVT.

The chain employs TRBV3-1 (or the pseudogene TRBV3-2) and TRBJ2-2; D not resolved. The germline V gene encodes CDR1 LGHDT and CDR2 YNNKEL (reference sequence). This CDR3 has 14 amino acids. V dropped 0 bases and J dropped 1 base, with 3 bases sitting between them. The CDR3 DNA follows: TGTGCCAGCAGCCAAGAGCGGAACACCGGGGAGCTGTTTTTT. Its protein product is CASSQERNTGELFF.

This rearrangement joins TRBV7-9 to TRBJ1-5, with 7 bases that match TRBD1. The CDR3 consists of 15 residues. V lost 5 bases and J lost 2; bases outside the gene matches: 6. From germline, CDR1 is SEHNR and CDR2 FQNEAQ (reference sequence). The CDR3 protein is CASSKDRIGNQPQHF. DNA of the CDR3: TGTGCCAGCAGCAAGGACAGGATCGGCAATCAGCCCCAGCATTTT.

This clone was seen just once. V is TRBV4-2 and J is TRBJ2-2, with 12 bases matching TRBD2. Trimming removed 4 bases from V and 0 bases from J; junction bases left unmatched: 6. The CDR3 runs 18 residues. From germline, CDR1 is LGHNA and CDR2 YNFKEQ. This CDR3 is CASSLGPSGGANTGELFF. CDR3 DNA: TGTGCCAGCAGCCTCGGACCTAGCGGGGGGGCGAACACCGGGGAGCTGTTTTTT.

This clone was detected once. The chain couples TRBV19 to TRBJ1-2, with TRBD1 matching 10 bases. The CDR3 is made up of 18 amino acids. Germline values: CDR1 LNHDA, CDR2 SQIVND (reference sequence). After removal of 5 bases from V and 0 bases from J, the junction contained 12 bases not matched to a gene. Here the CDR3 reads CASSASGTGEGANYGYTF. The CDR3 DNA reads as TGTGCCAGTAGTGCGTCCGGGACAGGGGAAGGAGCTAACTATGGCTACACCTTC.

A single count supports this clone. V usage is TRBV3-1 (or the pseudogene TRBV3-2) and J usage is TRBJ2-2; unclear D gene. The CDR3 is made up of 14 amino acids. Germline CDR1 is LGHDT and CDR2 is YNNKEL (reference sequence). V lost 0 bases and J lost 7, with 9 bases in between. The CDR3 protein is CASSQDPDVGELFF. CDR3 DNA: TGTGCCAGCAGCCAAGATCCAGATGTCGGGGAGCTGTTTTTT.

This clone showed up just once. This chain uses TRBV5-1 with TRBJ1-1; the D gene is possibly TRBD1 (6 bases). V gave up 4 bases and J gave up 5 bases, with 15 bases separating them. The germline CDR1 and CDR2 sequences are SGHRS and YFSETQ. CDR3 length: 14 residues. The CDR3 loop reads CASSPEGVKTEAFF. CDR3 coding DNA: TGCGCCAGCAGCCCCGAGGGGGTTAAGACTGAAGCTTTCTTT.

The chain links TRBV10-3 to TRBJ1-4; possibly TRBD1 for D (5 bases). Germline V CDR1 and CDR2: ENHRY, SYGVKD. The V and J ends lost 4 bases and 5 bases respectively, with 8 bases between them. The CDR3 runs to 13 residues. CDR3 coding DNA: TGTGCCATCAGTGGGACAAGAAATGAAAAACTGTTTTTT. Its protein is CAISGTRNEKLFF.

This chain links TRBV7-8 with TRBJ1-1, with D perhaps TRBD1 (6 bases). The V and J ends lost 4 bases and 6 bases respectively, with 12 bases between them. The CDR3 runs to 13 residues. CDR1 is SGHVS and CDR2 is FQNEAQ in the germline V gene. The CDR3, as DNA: TGTGCCAGCAGCTCTCATCAGGGGTCTGAAGCTTTCTTT. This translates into CASSSHQGSEAFF.

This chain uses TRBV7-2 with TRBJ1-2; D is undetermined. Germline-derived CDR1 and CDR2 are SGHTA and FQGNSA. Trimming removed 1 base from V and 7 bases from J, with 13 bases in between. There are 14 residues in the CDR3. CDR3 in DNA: TGTGCCAGCAGCTTAGTCTCCGGAGGCAGTGGCTACACCTTC. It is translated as CASSLVSGGSGYTF.

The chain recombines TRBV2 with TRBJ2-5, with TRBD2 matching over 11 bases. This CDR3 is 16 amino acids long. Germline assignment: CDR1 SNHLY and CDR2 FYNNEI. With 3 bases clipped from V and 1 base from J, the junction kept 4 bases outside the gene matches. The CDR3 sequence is CASSDTSGGIQETQYF. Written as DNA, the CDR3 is TGTGCCAGCAGTGATACTAGCGGGGGCATCCAAGAGACCCAGTACTTC.

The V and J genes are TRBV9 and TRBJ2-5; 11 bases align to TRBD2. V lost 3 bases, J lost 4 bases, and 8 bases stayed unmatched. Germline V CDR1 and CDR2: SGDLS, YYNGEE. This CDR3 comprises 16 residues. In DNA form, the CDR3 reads TGTGCCAGCAGCGCTTATAGCGGGGGGGTACCAGAGACCCAGTACTTC. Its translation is CASSAYSGGVPETQYF.

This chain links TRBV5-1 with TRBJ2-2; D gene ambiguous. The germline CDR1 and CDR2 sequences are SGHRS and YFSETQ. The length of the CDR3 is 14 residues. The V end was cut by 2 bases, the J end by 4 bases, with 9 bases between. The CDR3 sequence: CASSFPQPTGELFF. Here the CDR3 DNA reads TGCGCCAGCAGCTTCCCACAGCCCACCGGGGAGCTGTTTTTT. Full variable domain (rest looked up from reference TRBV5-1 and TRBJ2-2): KAGVTQTPRYLIKTRGQQVTLSCSPISGHRSVSWYQQTPGQGLQFLFEYFSETQRNKGNFPGRFSGRQFSNSRSEMNVSTLELGDSALYLCASSFPQPTGELFFGEGSRLTVL.

The CDR3 sequence is CASSQDWSATNEKLFF. As DNA, the CDR3 is TGTGCCAGCAGCCAAGATTGGTCAGCAACTAATGAAAAACTGTTTTTT. The rearrangement links TRBV4-2 to TRBJ1-4; D unresolved. The germline V gene has CDR1 LGHNA and CDR2 YNFKEQ. V lost 0 bases and J lost 0, with 8 bases in between. The CDR3 is 16 amino acids.

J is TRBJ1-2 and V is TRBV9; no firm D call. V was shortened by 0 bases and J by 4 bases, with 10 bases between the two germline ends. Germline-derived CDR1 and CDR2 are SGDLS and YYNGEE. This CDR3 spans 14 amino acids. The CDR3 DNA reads TGTGCCAGCAGCGTAGTGTCAGGTCGCTATGGCTACACCTTC. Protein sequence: CASSVVSGRYGYTF.